This T cell receptor (beta chain) was observed in a study of response to subunit inactivated influenza vaccine. In its sample, this clonotype was seen a few times. The length of the CDR3 is 16 residues. Germline V gene sequence: CDR1 SNHLY, CDR2 FYNNEI. Between the trimmed V and J ends, which lost 3 bases and 0 bases, there was a span of 12 bases. TCRdb ran MiXCR on the RT-PCR reads and lists one entry per CDR3 protein. Found here are some 570,000 distinct CDR3 sequences, roughly 12% of them singletons; the top ten hold 9.5% to 11%. These data were also reused for a study on T cells expressing NK-cell markers. Per that paper: Libraries used 5'RACE template switching adding universal primer site and UMIs. Among the eight sequenced donors, seven tested HCMV-seropositive and one tested seronegative.

The sequence was collected from a man aged 45-65 years who received an inactivated influenza vaccine. The chain employs TRBV2 and TRBJ2-1; D is ambiguous. Sequencing used PBMCs from blood, obtained on the day of vaccination. CDR3 sequence reads: CASSDAILSSYNEQFF. CDR3 nucleotides: TGTGCCAGCAGTGACGCCATCTTGAGCTCCTACAATGAGCAGTTCTTC.